The sequence of this T cell receptor beta chain was determined in a study of OX40 agonist ivuxolimab in advanced cancers. As for the study in general: The dose-escalation cohort had hepatocellular carcinoma, melanoma, renal cell or head and neck cancer.

V lost 5 bases and J lost 2, with 10 bases in between. The germline V gene has CDR1 SQVTM and CDR2 ANQGSEA. This CDR3 is 13 amino acids long. TCRdb keeps only in-frame clones here, not all; method: immunoSEQ multiplex PCR. The sample yields some 65,000 clones, around nine tenths seen once. The TCR comes from an adult with an advanced solid tumor such as melanoma, head and neck, liver or kidney cancer. Specimen: CD4+ or CD8+ T cells sorted from blood, collected in a trial of the OX40 agonist ivuxolimab. The genes are TRBV29-1 and TRBJ2-1, with D tentatively TRBD1 or TRBD2 (6 bases each). CDR3 residues: CSVYRGAYNEQFF. CDR3 nucleotides: TGCAGCGTTTATAGGGGGGCCTACAATGAGCAGTTCTTC.